Given below is one TCR beta chain in context. Its antigen remains unidentified. CDR1 is LGHNA, CDR2 YNFKEQ, per germline. The junction had 7 bases not matched to a gene; V was cut back by 5 bases and J by 3 bases. The CDR3 spans 15 residues. This entry is derived from a study of T cell clonotyping in hematopoietic cell transplantation. Study results and caveats: Higher Inverse Simpson Index values in graft donor and pretransplant recipient predicted broader posttransplant TCR diversity. Without cell sorting, CD4 versus CD8 contributions remain unresolved. After transplant, recipient diversity fell while pathologically expanded clonotypes grew through day 180. At the given depth, recipient repertoires were over 95% de novo clonotypes.

Profiling relied on immunoSEQ multiplex PCR, and the TCRdb table lists in-frame clones only, not all of them. Altogether about 16,000 clones are present, 80% to 90% being singletons, with the ten largest covering 3.5% to 4.5%. The sequence was obtained from a woman aged 40 to 50 in good health. Some clones in this sample may be carry-over from other donors' samples. This chain connects TRBV4-2 to TRBJ2-7; TRBD2 matches at 10 bases. Sequencing used peripheral blood mononuclear cells. The DNA for the CDR3 is TGTGCCAGCAGCTTAGAACTAGCGGGAATCTACGAGCAGTACTTC. Amino acids: CASSLELAGIYEQYF.